These T cell receptor beta chains were read from a single sample in a study of CD8 T cells in Susac syndrome. Using its own MiXCR run on the immunoSEQ multiplex PCR reads, TCRdb lists one record per CDR3 protein. The table records roughly 200,000 distinct CDR3 sequences, 90% to 97% of them present only once. The sample was CD4+ T cells from PBMCs. The receptors come from a human donor with multiple sclerosis. Each CDR3 is given with its conserved first and last residue. A D gene is named only where the DNA matches it firmly. Not every row has a clone size; where given, it reads once, few, many or a size class.

>NA|once|TRBV7-9|TRBJ1-5
TGTGCCAGCAGTTCGACAGGTTGGTCAAATCAGCCCCAGCATTTT
CASSSTGWSNQPQHF
>NA|NA|TRBV7-9|TRBJ1-1
TGTGCCAGCAGCTTAATTCAGACAAGGTATAACACTGAAGCTTTCTTT
CASSLIQTRYNTEAFF
>NA|NA|TRBV20-1|TRBJ2-5
TGCAGTACCAGGGGACTGGAGGCAGAGACCCAGTACTTC
CSTRGLEAETQYF
>NA|NA|TRBV20-1|TRBJ1-2
TGCAGTGCTTACCCTCCCGGAATTAACTATGGCTACACCTTC
CSAYPPGINYGYTF
>TRBD1|NA|TRBV29-1|TRBJ1-2
TGCAGCGTTGAAGATCGAAGGCAGGGGGGGGACTATGGCTACACCTTC
CSVEDRRQGGDYGYTF
>NA|NA|TRBV30|TRBJ1-2
TGTGCCTGGGCCGGGCCCCAGAGAGACTATGGCTACACCTTC
CAWAGPQRDYGYTF
>NA|once|TRBV12-3/TRBV12-4|TRBJ2-5
TGTGCCAGCAGTACCCGGACGGATAAAGAGACCCAGTACTTC
CASSTRTDKETQYF
>NA|NA|TRBV20-1|TRBJ1-2
TGCAGTGCTAGGGGCGGGGGTAGTCGCTATGGCTACACCTTC
CSARGGGSRYGYTF
>NA|NA|TRBV24-1|TRBJ2-7
TGTGCCACCAGTGAGGGCCGGGGACAGTACTTC
CATSEGRGQYF
>TRBD1|NA|TRBV20-1|TRBJ2-1
TGCAGTGCTAGCCCCGGGACAGGGGGCGGGAATGAGCAGTTCTTC
CSASPGTGGGNEQFF
>TRBD1|NA|TRBV29-1|TRBJ2-1
TGCAGCGTTCGACAGGGGAATGAGCAGTTCTTC
CSVRQGNEQFF
>NA|NA|TRBV2|TRBJ1-6
TGTGCCAGCACAACAGGGAGCCCACCCCTCCACTTT
CASTTGSPPLHF
>NA|NA|TRBV12-3/TRBV12-4|TRBJ2-6
TGTGCCAGCAGTTTAGGGCAGGGGCGCAGGTCGGGGGCCAACGTCCTGACTTTC
CASSLGQGRRSGANVLTF
>NA|once|TRBV29-1|TRBJ1-1
TGCAGCGTTGTCGGGACGCCAGGCGAAGCTTTCTTT
CSVVGTPGEAFF
>NA|NA|TRBV28|TRBJ2-6
TGTGCCAGCATGGGGGGAAGCTCTGGGGCCAACGTCCTGACTTTC
CASMGGSSGANVLTF
>NA|NA|TRBV15|TRBJ2-5
TGTGCCACCAGCAGAGGTGTACAGGGCTCCCAAGAGACCCAGTACTTC
CATSRGVQGSQETQYF
>NA|NA|TRBV2|TRBJ1-2
TGTGCCAGCAGCGCCGGTCAGGGTCCCTATGGCTACACCTTC
CASSAGQGPYGYTF
>NA|NA|TRBV29-1|TRBJ1-4
TGCAGTCAGGGAATAGGTGAAAAACTGTTTTTT
CSQGIGEKLFF
>TRBD1|NA|TRBV30|TRBJ1-2
TGTGCCTGGACGGACAGGGTTAACTATGGCTACACCTTC
CAWTDRVNYGYTF
>NA|NA|TRBV29-1|TRBJ2-2
TGCAGCGTCCCCCCCAAACGGACAGCGAACACCGGGGAGCTGTTTTTT
CSVPPKRTANTGELFF
>TRBD2|NA|TRBV7-8|TRBJ2-3
TGTGCCAGCAGCTTAGGCGCGACTAGCACGCAGTATTTT
CASSLGATSTQYF
>NA|NA|TRBV9|TRBJ1-2
TGTGCCAGCAGCGTAGGGTCCCGCGGGTCTTATGGCTACACCTTC
CASSVGSRGSYGYTF
>TRBD1|NA|TRBV27|TRBJ2-5
TGTGCCAGCAGTTCCGCCGGACAGGGCGAAGAGACCCAGTACTTC
CASSSAGQGEETQYF
>NA|NA|TRBV29-1|TRBJ1-2
TGCAGCGTTCCAACCGGGGGTTCGCGAGGCTACACCTTC
CSVPTGGSRGYTF
>NA|NA|TRBV29-1|TRBJ1-2
TGCAGCGTTGAAGATAAAGCGTGGGGAAGTGCCAACTATGGCTACACCTTC
CSVEDKAWGSANYGYTF
>NA|NA|TRBV5-1|TRBJ1-5
TGCGCCAGCAGCTCAGAGGGGAGCAATCAGCCCCAGCATTTT
CASSSEGSNQPQHF
>TRBD1|NA|TRBV20-1|TRBJ2-7
TGCAGTGCCCGTGGGGAGCCTACAGGGGGCCAATACGAGCAGTACTTC
CSARGEPTGGQYEQYF
>NA|NA|TRBV2|TRBJ2-1
TGTGCCAGCAGTGATGTTGGGGGGGGCCTTTACAATGAGCAGTTCTTC
CASSDVGGGLYNEQFF
>NA|NA|TRBV15|TRBJ2-3
TGTGCCACCAGCAGAGAGGGGAGTTGGGCAGATACGCAGTATTTT
CATSREGSWADTQYF
>NA|NA|TRBV12-3/TRBV12-4|TRBJ2-5
TGTGCCAGCAGTTTACAGGGGCTAAAAGAGACCCAGTACTTC
CASSLQGLKETQYF
>NA|NA|TRBV5-1|TRBJ1-1
TGCGCCAGCAGCTTGGACAGTCCGGATAAAGCTTTCTTT
CASSLDSPDKAFF
>NA|NA|TRBV6-5|TRBJ1-4
NA
CASSSAPGGGYEKLFF
>NA|NA|TRBV20-1|TRBJ1-5
TGCAGTGCTAGAGGGGAGGCCCGTTATAGCAATCAGCCCCAGCATTTT
CSARGEARYSNQPQHF
>NA|NA|TRBV20-1|TRBJ2-1
TGCAGTGCAGGGGACATCTACAATGAGCAGTTCTTC
CSAGDIYNEQFF
>TRBD1|few|TRBV2|TRBJ1-5
TGTGCCAGCAGACAGGGGGCGGATAGCAATCAGCCCCAGCATTTT
CASRQGADSNQPQHF
>TRBD1|NA|TRBV30|TRBJ1-5
TGTGCCTGGAGTTCCGGACAGGGGGCGTTTCAGCCCCAGCATTTT
CAWSSGQGAFQPQHF
>TRBD2|once|TRBV12-3/TRBV12-4|TRBJ2-1
TGTGCCAGCAGTAGTAGCGGGGCCTACAATGAGCAGTTCTTC
CASSSSGAYNEQFF